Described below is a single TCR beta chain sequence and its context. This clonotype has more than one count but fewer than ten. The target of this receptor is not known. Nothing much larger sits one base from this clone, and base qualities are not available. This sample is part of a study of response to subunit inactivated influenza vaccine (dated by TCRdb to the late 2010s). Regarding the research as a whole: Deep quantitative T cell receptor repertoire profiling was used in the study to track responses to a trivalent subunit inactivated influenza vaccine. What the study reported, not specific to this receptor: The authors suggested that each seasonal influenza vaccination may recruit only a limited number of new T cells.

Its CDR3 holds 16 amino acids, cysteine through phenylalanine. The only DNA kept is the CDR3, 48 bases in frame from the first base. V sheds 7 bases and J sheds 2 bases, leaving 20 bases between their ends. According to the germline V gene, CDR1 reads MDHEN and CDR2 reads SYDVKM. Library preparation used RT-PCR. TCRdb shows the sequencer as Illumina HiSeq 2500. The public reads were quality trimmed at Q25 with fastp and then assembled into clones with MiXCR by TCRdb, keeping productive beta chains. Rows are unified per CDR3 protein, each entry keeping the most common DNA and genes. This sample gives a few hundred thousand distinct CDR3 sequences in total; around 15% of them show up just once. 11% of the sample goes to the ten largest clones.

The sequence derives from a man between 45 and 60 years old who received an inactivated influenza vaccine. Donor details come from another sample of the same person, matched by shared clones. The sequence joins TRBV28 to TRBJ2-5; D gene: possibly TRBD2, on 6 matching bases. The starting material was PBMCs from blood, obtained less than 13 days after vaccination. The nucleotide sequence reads TGTGCCAGCACCCCCCGCGGTAGCGGAGCGCAAGAGACCCAGTACTTC. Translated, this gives CASTPRGSGAQETQYF.